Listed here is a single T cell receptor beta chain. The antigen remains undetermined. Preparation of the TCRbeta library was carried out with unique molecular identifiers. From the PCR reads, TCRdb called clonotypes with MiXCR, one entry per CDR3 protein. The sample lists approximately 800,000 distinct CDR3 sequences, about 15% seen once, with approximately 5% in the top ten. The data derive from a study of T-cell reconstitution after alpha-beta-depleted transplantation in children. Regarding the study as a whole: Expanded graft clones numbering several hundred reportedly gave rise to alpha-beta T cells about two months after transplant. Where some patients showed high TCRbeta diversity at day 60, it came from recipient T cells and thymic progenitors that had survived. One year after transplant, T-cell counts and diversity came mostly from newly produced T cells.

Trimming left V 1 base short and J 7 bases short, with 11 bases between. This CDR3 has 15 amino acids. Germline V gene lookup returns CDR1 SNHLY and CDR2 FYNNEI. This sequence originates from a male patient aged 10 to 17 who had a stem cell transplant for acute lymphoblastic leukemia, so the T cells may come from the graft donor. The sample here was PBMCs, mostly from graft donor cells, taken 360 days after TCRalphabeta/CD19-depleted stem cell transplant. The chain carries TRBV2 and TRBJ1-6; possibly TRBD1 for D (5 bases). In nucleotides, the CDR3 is TGTGCCAGCAGTGAAGAAACAGGCGGGAATTCACCCCTCCACTTT. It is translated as CASSEETGGNSPLHF.